Below are 27 T cell receptor beta chains sequenced from a single sample in a study of T cells in Graves' hyperthyroidism and ophthalmopathy. What was amplified from RNA transcripts were TCR beta CDR3 regions. With the HTBI primer set, the TCR CDR3 went through a first round of RT-PCR. TCRdb processed the multiplex PCR reads anew with MiXCR; each CDR3 protein has one entry. Counted here are over 700,000 distinct CDR3 sequences, about 35% occurring once; the ten biggest clones make up around a third. Sequenced input: blood. These receptors originate from a middle-aged woman with Graves' hyperthyroidism.

This clonotype was detected only a few times. The chain has TRBV19 and TRBJ1-1; D ambiguous. The CDR3 loop spans 15 amino acids. Germline V gene lookup returns CDR1 LNHDA and CDR2 SQIVND (reference sequence). V shed 6 bases and J shed 0 bases, with 14 bases lying between them. The CDR3 here is CASRESELLNTEAFF. The CDR3 region has the DNA TGTGCCAGTAGGGAGTCAGAGTTACTGAACACTGAAGCTTTCTTT.

V gene TRBV7-3 combines with J gene TRBJ1-4; TRBD1 aligns across 9 bases. This CDR3 is built from 15 residues. The V gene's germline CDR1 is SGHTA and CDR2 FQGTGA. J lost 1 base, V lost 5 bases, and 2 bases had no gene match. DNA of the CDR3: TGTGCCAGCAGCCAGACAGGGGGAACTAATGAAAAACTGTTTTTT. Protein product: CASSQTGGTNEKLFF. Together with reference TRBV7-3 and TRBJ1-4, the CDR3 gives the full variable domain: GAGVSQTPSNKVTEKGKYVELRCDPISGHTALYWYRQSLGQGPEFLIYFQGTGAADDSGLPNDRFFAVRPEGSVSTLKIQRTERGDSAVYLCASSQTGGTNEKLFFGSGTQLSVL.

This chain links TRBV7-2 with TRBJ1-5; TRBD1 aligns across 9 bases. Germline assignment: CDR1 SGHTA and CDR2 FQGNSA. The CDR3 totals 15 residues. V shed 5 bases and J 2 bases; nucleotides not matched to a gene: 4. CDR3 region: CASSTTGGRNQPQHF. The CDR3 region has the DNA TGTGCCAGCAGCACTACAGGGGGCCGCAATCAGCCCCAGCATTTT.

This clonotype was seen ten or more times. CDR3 bases: TGTGCCAGCAAAAAGGGCTTCTCTGGAAACACCATATATTTT. Translating it yields CASKKGFSGNTIYF. This chain connects TRBV7-9 to TRBJ1-3; no definite D call. The CDR3 is 14 residues long. Trimming removed 7 bases at V and 0 bases at J, with 10 bases between. Germline CDR1 is SEHNR and CDR2 is FQNEAQ (reference sequence). Combining the CDR3 with reference TRBV7-9 and TRBJ1-3 gives the whole variable domain DTGVSQNPRHKITKRGQNVTFRCDPISEHNRLYWYRQTLGQGPEFLTYFQNEAQLEKSRLLSDRFSAERPKGSFSTLEIQRTEQGDSAMYLCASKKGFSGNTIYFGEGSWLTVV.

Concerning this clonotype: Mismatch with germline at one junction end may stem from a read error. The V and J genes are TRBV10-3 and TRBJ1-6; 11 positions match TRBD1. The CDR3 loop spans 15 amino acids. Per the germline V gene, CDR1 is ENHRY and CDR2 is SYGVKD. The CDR3 region is CATSDWTGGNSPLHF. The CDR3 bases are TGTGCCACCAGTGATTGGACAGGGGGCAATTCACCCCTCCACTTT.

This clonotype was seen at least ten times. The CDR3 protein is CSVRGRGLGEKLFF. The DNA for the CDR3 is TGCAGCGTTCGGGGACGGGGATTGGGGGAAAAACTGTTTTTT. The V and J genes are TRBV29-1 and TRBJ1-4; D might be TRBD1 (5 bases). Per the germline V gene, CDR1 is SQVTM and CDR2 is ANQGSEA. The germline V and J ends were trimmed by 5 bases and 8 bases, with 18 bases remaining between them. The CDR3 is 14 residues long.

The chain combines TRBV6-5 with TRBJ1-3; D possibly corresponds to TRBD1 (5 bases). The CDR3 is 15 amino acids. V shed 10 bases and J shed 2 bases, with 18 bases lying between them. Germline V gene sequence: CDR1 MNHEY, CDR2 SVGAGI. CDR3 loop: CATAPRGAAGNTIYF. The CDR3 DNA sequence: TGTGCCACCGCGCCTCGTGGGGCCGCTGGAAACACCATATATTTT.

In its sample, this clonotype was seen a few times. This chain links TRBV7-2 with TRBJ2-7; 12 nucleotides line up with TRBD2. The V segment lost 3 bases and the J segment 4 bases; nucleotides outside the gene matches: 7. This CDR3 comprises 16 residues. Per the germline V gene, CDR1 is SGHTA and CDR2 is FQGNSA. The CDR3 sequence: CASSFLTSGSGYEQYF. CDR3 DNA sequence: TGTGCCAGCAGCTTTTTGACTAGCGGGAGTGGTTACGAGCAGTACTTC.

The chain couples TRBV4-2 to TRBJ1-1, with 9 bases lining up with TRBD1. This CDR3 contains 15 residues. Germline values: CDR1 LGHNA, CDR2 YNFKEQ. After removal of 0 bases from V and 8 bases from J, the junction contained 7 bases not matched to a gene. The CDR3 protein is CASSQELKGQGEAFF. CDR3 DNA: TGTGCCAGCAGCCAAGAATTGAAGGGACAGGGAGAAGCTTTCTTT.

This clonotype was observed many times. The rearrangement uses TRBV7-9 and TRBJ2-7; D is uncertain. This CDR3 is 13 amino acids long. The V and J ends lost 1 base and 2 bases respectively, with 6 bases between them. Germline V gives CDR1 SEHNR, CDR2 FQNEAQ (reference sequence). The CDR3 DNA follows: TGTGCCAGCAGCTTAGGGTATACCTACGAGCAGTACTTC. As protein: CASSLGYTYEQYF.

The rearrangement joins TRBV5-1 to TRBJ1-5; the match to TRBD1 covers 8 bases. After removal of 6 bases from V and 1 base from J, the junction contained 18 bases not matched to a gene. Germline loops: CDR1 SGHRS, CDR2 YFSETQ. CDR3 length: 19 residues. The CDR3: CASTYPRGLGQESNQPQHF. The CDR3 nucleotides are TGCGCCAGCACCTACCCAAGGGGCTTGGGACAGGAAAGCAATCAGCCCCAGCATTTT.

The table lists this clonotype with many counts. V gene TRBV7-2 combines with J gene TRBJ2-5; a weak D match, TRBD1 (5 bases). Per the germline V gene, CDR1 is SGHTA and CDR2 is FQGNSA. V was shortened by 4 bases and J by 1 base, with 16 bases between the two germline ends. The CDR3 contains 16 residues. The CDR3 coding sequence is TGTGCCAGCAGCTCAAGACAGCACACGGCCCAAGAGACCCAGTACTTC. It yields the protein CASSSRQHTAQETQYF. Complete variable domain (other parts from reference TRBV7-2 and TRBJ2-5): GAGVSQSPSNKVTEKGKDVELRCDPISGHTALYWYRQSLGQGLEFLIYFQGNSAPDKSGLPSDRFSAERTGGSVSTLTIQRTQQEDSAVYLCASSSRQHTAQETQYFGPGTRLLVL.

This clonotype was detected a few times. V gene TRBV19 combines with J gene TRBJ2-2; possible D gene TRBD1, 6 bases. The CDR3 covers 18 residues. CDR1 and CDR2 from the germline V gene are LNHDA and SQIVND (reference sequence). V was trimmed by 9 bases and J by 1 base, leaving 24 bases between them. Here the CDR3 reads CASSQQGPLALNTGELFF. CDR3 nucleotides: TGTGCCAGCTCACAACAGGGACCGCTAGCTCTGAACACCGGGGAGCTGTTTTTT.

This clonotype was counted a single time. The junction differs from germline at one of its ends, possibly a read error. The chain links TRBV10-3 to TRBJ1-1, with 8 positions matching TRBD1. The V gene's germline CDR1 is ENHRY and CDR2 SYGVKD. The CDR3 has 17 amino acids. The CDR3 region has the DNA TGTGCCAGCAGTGCCCCTATTCGGACAGGGATAAACACTGAAGCTTTCTTT. Translated: CASSAPIRTGINTEAFF.

This clonotype has more than one count but fewer than ten. This chain uses TRBV10-3 with TRBJ1-6; a possible D gene is TRBD1 (5 bases). Germline CDR1 and CDR2: ENHRY and SYGVKD. Trimming pared 4 bases from V and 6 bases from J, leaving 16 bases between. The CDR3 consists of 16 residues. The CDR3 region has the DNA TGTGCCATCAGTGGACGGGACGTCGGGGCTAATTCACCCCTCCACTTT. It is translated as CAISGRDVGANSPLHF.

Details on this clonotype: Possible read error: a much larger clone is one base away. This chain joins TRBV2 and TRBJ1-2; no firm D call. The CDR3 is 11 residues long. Germline CDR1 is SNHLY and CDR2 is FYNNEI. Trimming removed 6 bases at V and 14 bases at J, with 16 bases between. In nucleotides, the CDR3 is TGTGCCAGCAGCCATACTTGGACCGTAACCTTC. Its protein product is CASSHTWTVTF.

About this clonotype: A read error is possible here, since a much larger clone lies one base away. V gene TRBV20-1 combines with J gene TRBJ1-2; D is unclear. The CDR3 runs to 11 residues. The V end was cut by 6 bases, the J end by 7 bases, with 12 bases between. CDR1 is DFQATT, CDR2 SNEGSKA, per germline (reference sequence). DNA for the CDR3: TGCAGTGCCCTAGTAGCTGGTGGCTACACCTTC. Translating it yields CSALVAGGYTF.

This clonotype appeared many times. The gene calls are TRBV19 and TRBJ1-2, with 7 nucleotides matching TRBD1. Germline values: CDR1 LNHDA, CDR2 SQIVND (reference sequence). Trimming cost V 7 bases and J 7 bases; bases outside gene matches: 12. This CDR3 is built from 14 residues. CDR3 sequence: CASTALGQWLGYTF. Here the CDR3 DNA reads TGTGCCAGTACCGCCCTGGGACAGTGGCTTGGCTACACCTTC.

There are many counts of this clonotype. The chain joins TRBV7-2 to TRBJ1-3; the match to TRBD1 covers 8 bases. Looked up from germline, CDR1 is SGHTA and CDR2 is FQGNSA. The CDR3 has 16 amino acids. J was trimmed by 0 bases and V by 5 bases; bases with no gene match: 6. CDR3 sequence reads: CASSGGQGRSGNTIYF. As DNA, the CDR3 is TGTGCCAGCAGCGGAGGACAGGGCCGCTCTGGAAACACCATATATTTT. The entire variable domain, with the rest obtained from reference TRBV7-2 and TRBJ1-3, is as follows: GAGVSQSPSNKVTEKGKDVELRCDPISGHTALYWYRQSLGQGLEFLIYFQGNSAPDKSGLPSDRFSAERTGGSVSTLTIQRTQQEDSAVYLCASSGGQGRSGNTIYFGEGSWLTVV.

The chain carries TRBV15 and TRBJ1-1; 12 bases align to TRBD1. The trim removed 5 bases at V and 0 bases at J, leaving 16 bases unmatched. Per the germline V gene, CDR1 is LNHNV and CDR2 is YYDKDF (reference sequence). The CDR3 length is 20 residues. CDR3 protein: CATSSLKTGQGARMNTEAFF. CDR3 DNA sequence: TGTGCCACCAGCTCCTTAAAAACGGGACAGGGGGCTAGAATGAACACTGAAGCTTTCTTT.

In its sample, this clonotype was seen many times. The chain is built from TRBV10-3 and TRBJ1-5; 7 nucleotides align to TRBD1. Germline V lookup: CDR1 ENHRY, CDR2 SYGVKD. V was pared by 10 bases and J by 7 bases, with 10 bases of the junction left unmatched. The length of the CDR3 is 13 residues. This CDR3 is CATTGTVQQPQHF. CDR3 DNA sequence: TGTGCCACCACCGGGACAGTGCAACAGCCCCAGCATTTT.

This clonotype was counted at least ten times. The genes are TRBV29-1 and TRBJ1-1; no firm D call. V was shortened by 7 bases and J by 1 base, with 7 bases between the two germline ends. Germline V gene data show CDR1 as SQVTM and CDR2 as ANQGSEA. The CDR3 is made up of 11 amino acids. The DNA of the CDR3 is TGCAGCGCTACACAGAACACTGAAGCTTTCTTT. Translation gives CSATQNTEAFF. The whole variable domain, remainder taken from reference TRBV29-1 and TRBJ1-1, is SAVISQKPSRDICQRGTSLTIQCQVDSQVTMMFWYRQQPGQSLTLIATANQGSEATYESGFVIDKFPISRPNLTFSTLTVSNMSPEDSSIYLCSATQNTEAFFGQGTRLTVV.

The chain has TRBV11-1 and TRBJ1-5, with 7 bases lining up with TRBD1. The CDR3 has 15 amino acids. Trimming removed 11 bases from V and 4 bases from J; junction bases left unmatched: 14. CDR1 is SGHAT and CDR2 is FQDESV in the germline V gene (reference sequence). DNA of the CDR3: TGTGCCTGGAGGCCGGAGACAGGGCGAAATCAGCCCCAGCATTTT. Protein sequence: CAWRPETGRNQPQHF.

The sample holds many counts of this clonotype. This CDR3 reads CASSSKRGYQETQYF. The CDR3 region has the DNA TGTGCCAGCAGCTCGAAGCGGGGGTACCAAGAGACCCAGTACTTC. V is TRBV5-4 and J is TRBJ2-5; 8 bases line up with TRBD2. This CDR3 spans 15 amino acids. Germline V gives CDR1 SGHNT, CDR2 YYREEE (reference sequence). V was clipped by 3 bases and J by 0 bases; unmatched bases: 4.

As to this clonotype: A much larger clonotype is one base distant, so this may be a read error. V gene TRBV20-1 combines with J gene TRBJ2-7; TRBD2 matches 8 bases. The J call may be incorrect, as the DNA end agrees better with TRBJ2-5. The CDR3 has 14 amino acids. Germline assignment: CDR1 DFQATT and CDR2 SNEGSKA (reference sequence). The DNA of the CDR3 is TGCAGTACTAGAGCAGGGACTAGTCGAGAGACCCAGTACTTC. It translates to CSTRAGTSRETQYF.

This clonotype was seen a single time. A junction boundary mismatches the germline segment, possibly from a read error. The rearrangement uses TRBV3-1 and TRBJ2-2; D perhaps matches TRBD2 (5 bases). Germline V gene data show CDR1 as LGHDT and CDR2 as YNNKEL (reference sequence). The CDR3 runs 13 residues. The CDR3 DNA reads as TGTGCCAGCAGCCAAGGACCCGCCGGGGAGCTGCTTTTT. Translated, it gives CASSQGPAGELLF.

This sequence joins TRBV7-3 and TRBJ2-5; a possible D gene is TRBD2 (5 bases). The CDR3 runs to 15 residues. Trimming removed 3 bases from V and 11 bases from J, with 22 bases in between. From germline, CDR1 is SGHTA and CDR2 FQGTGA. CDR3 sequence: CASSFRARGWDEQYF. CDR3 sequence (DNA): TGTGCCAGCAGCTTTAGGGCTAGAGGGTGGGATGAGCAGTACTTC.